Listed below are T cell receptor beta chains from one sample, sequenced in a study of vaccination and CD4 T cells after COVID-19. From the PCR reads, TCRdb called clonotypes with MiXCR, one entry per CDR3 protein. The table shows some 9,000 distinct CDR3 sequences, with roughly 28% occurring only once. For these receptors, no antigen is known. The material sequenced was CD4+ T cells from blood, cultured in vitro. These receptors were taken from a human donor in good health. Each CDR3 is given without its conserved first and last residue. Clone size appears in some rows only: once, few, many, or a class for an expanded clone.

clone_size j_call v_call cdr3_aa
few TRBJ2-1 TRBV7-7 ASSPRTGNNEQF
. TRBJ1-2 TRBV19 ASSMNYGYT
few TRBJ2-1 TRBV20-1 SARRLAGGISYNEQF
. TRBJ1-2 TRBV20-1 SARPRTGDNYGYT
. TRBJ2-7 TRBV6-1 ASRIRDRGIEQY
. TRBJ2-7 TRBV7-8 ASSLWVSGRIGAYEQY
. TRBJ2-2 TRBV5-1 ASKGLAGVGGELF
few TRBJ1-1 TRBV7-9 ASSRPPDSTEAF
few TRBJ2-2 TRBV24-1 ATGGYTGELF
. TRBJ2-5 TRBV18 ASSSQETQY
. TRBJ2-5 TRBV28 ASSLDSLAGGFETQY
. TRBJ2-5 TRBV5-1 ASRTLPQETQY
few TRBJ2-7 TRBV29-1 SVTAGGYEQY
few TRBJ2-3 TRBV20-1 SAWAAGSTDTQY
. TRBJ1-2 TRBV5-1 ASSLDGGGGYT
. TRBJ2-5 TRBV27 ASSPRDPRMGQETQY
. TRBJ2-7 TRBV12-3/TRBV12-4 ASSRSDSSEQY
few TRBJ1-1 TRBV19 ASSPLWVNTEAF
. TRBJ1-5 TRBV6-2/TRBV6-3 ASSYDSLNQPQH
. TRBJ1-1 TRBV28 ASSLQWTEAF
. TRBJ2-7 TRBV21-1 ASRGGTIYEQY
few TRBJ2-1 TRBV6-1 ASSQVRGVTSAHYNEQF
. TRBJ1-6 TRBV6-1 ASSSDRGNSPLH
. TRBJ1-1 TRBV28 ASIPGQGFRTNTEAF
. TRBJ2-7 TRBV6-2/TRBV6-3 ASSPGRGTRSYEQY
once TRBJ2-2 TRBV6-1 ASNLAGITGELF
few TRBJ2-1 TRBV20-1 SARDTGRYNEQF
once TRBJ2-2 TRBV6-2/TRBV6-3 ASILSGLARTVELF
few TRBJ2-3 TRBV28 ASSSGGGQGDTQY
. TRBJ1-2 TRBV28 ASSLTGQRNHYGYT
. TRBJ1-5 TRBV28 ASSFATLGQH
few TRBJ2-5 TRBV19 ASSMSGIQETQY
few TRBJ1-1 TRBV28 ASASRTEAF
. TRBJ1-1 TRBV10-3 AISDPFTGQSNTEAF
. TRBJ1-1 TRBV12-3/TRBV12-4 ASSFGRLRTEAF
few TRBJ2-7 TRBV2 ASSEDRRRDYEQY
. TRBJ1-1 TRBV29-1 SVGQMNTEAF
. TRBJ1-1 TRBV18 ASSRDRGPGTEAF
. TRBJ2-6 TRBV4-3 ASSQDIGESILSGANVLT